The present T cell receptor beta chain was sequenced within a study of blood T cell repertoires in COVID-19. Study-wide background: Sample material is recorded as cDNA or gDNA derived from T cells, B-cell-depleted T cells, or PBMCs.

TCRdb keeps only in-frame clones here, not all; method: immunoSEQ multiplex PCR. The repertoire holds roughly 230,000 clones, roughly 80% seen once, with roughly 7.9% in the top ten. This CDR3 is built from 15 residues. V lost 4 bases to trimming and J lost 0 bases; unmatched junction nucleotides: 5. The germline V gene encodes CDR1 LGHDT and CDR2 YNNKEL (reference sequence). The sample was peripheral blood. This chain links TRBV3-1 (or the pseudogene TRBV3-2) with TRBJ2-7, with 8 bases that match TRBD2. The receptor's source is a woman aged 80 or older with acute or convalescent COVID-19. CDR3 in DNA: TGTGCCAGCAGCCCGGGGGGGGGCTACTCCTACGAGCAGTACTTC. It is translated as CASSPGGGYSYEQYF.